These 26 T cell receptor beta chains were all obtained from the same sample, sequenced in a study of CD8 T cells in Susac syndrome (dated by TCRdb to the late 2010s). Receptor libraries were prepared by the immunoSEQ multiplex PCR assay. RNA was extracted using the RNeasy kit, and about 0.45 to 1 microgram was reverse transcribed with random hexamers. In TCRdb, the public reads were trimmed at Q25 with fastp and aligned with MiXCR, with productive beta chains retained. Records with the same CDR3 protein are collapsed into one entry carrying the most frequent genes and DNA. For this sample the table gives more than 150,000 distinct CDR3 sequences, of which just under 95% were detected only once. The biggest ten clones account for roughly 0.13% of the sample. Sequenced input: CD4+ T cells from PBMCs. These receptor sequences come from a human donor in good health.

The chain uses TRBV30 and TRBJ1-5, with D tentatively TRBD1 (6 bases). Looked up from germline, CDR1 is GTSNPN and CDR2 is SVGIG (reference sequence). The CDR3 has 13 amino acids. V was clipped by 2 bases and J by 5 bases, with 10 bases between them. The CDR3 DNA reads TGTGCCTGGAGTTATAGGGGGGATCAGCCCCAGCATTTT. Translated: CAWSYRGDQPQHF.

DNA for the CDR3: TGTGCCAGCATACGGGGGGGCTGGGGAGAGACCCAGTACTTC. Protein sequence: CASIRGGWGETQYF. The chain links TRBV28 to TRBJ2-5; 8 bases agree with TRBD2. The germline CDR1 and CDR2 sequences are MDHEN and SYDVKM. With V trimmed by 7 bases and J by 4 bases, 8 bases remained unmatched. The length of the CDR3 is 14 residues.

Here the CDR3 reads CASSLGSQDTQYF. CDR3 DNA: TGTGCCAGCAGCTTAGGAAGTCAGGATACGCAGTATTTT. The chain joins TRBV7-9 to TRBJ2-3; no definite D call. Trimming took 1 base from V and 6 from J, leaving 8 bases between them. This CDR3 spans 13 amino acids. Germline V CDR1 and CDR2: SEHNR, FQNEAQ (reference sequence).

The V call is TRBV20-1, the J call TRBJ2-7, with 7 nucleotides matching TRBD2. Germline V gives CDR1 DFQATT, CDR2 SNEGSKA (reference sequence). The CDR3 contains 14 residues. The V and J ends lost 3 bases and 2 bases, in that order; junction bases with no gene match: 7. This chain's CDR3 is CSASSSGETYEQYF. The CDR3 nucleotides read TGCAGTGCTAGTTCTAGCGGAGAAACCTACGAGCAGTACTTC.

This clonotype occurred once. V gene TRBV30 combines with J gene TRBJ2-7; D possibly corresponds to TRBD1 (7 bases). Germline-derived CDR1 and CDR2 are GTSNPN and SVGIG (reference sequence). This CDR3 is built from 13 residues. Trimming removed 5 bases at V and 5 bases at J, with 16 bases between. The CDR3 sequence: CAWALQGGNEQYF. The CDR3 DNA reads as TGTGCCTGGGCCCTCCAGGGGGGCAACGAGCAGTACTTC.

This clonotype appeared once. The chain recombines TRBV24-1 with TRBJ2-2; no clear D gene. The germline CDR1 and CDR2 sequences are KGHDR and SFDVKD. This CDR3 region has 11 residues. V lost 1 base to trimming and J lost 9 bases, with 2 bases between them. The CDR3 here is CATSDFRELFF. The CDR3 coding sequence is TGTGCCACCAGTGATTTCAGGGAGCTGTTTTTT.

This clonotype was counted a single time. The chain is built from TRBV5-4 and TRBJ2-7; maybe TRBD1 (5 bases). This CDR3 contains 12 residues. Germline assignment: CDR1 SGHNT and CDR2 YYREEE (reference sequence). V lost 7 bases and J 0 bases, leaving 8 bases between the germline ends. CDR3 residues: CASGAGSYEQYF. The DNA for the CDR3 is TGTGCCAGCGGGGCCGGCTCCTACGAGCAGTACTTC.

The rearrangement links TRBV29-1 to TRBJ1-3; D may be TRBD1 (5 bases). The germline CDR1 and CDR2 sequences are SQVTM and ANQGSEA. Trimming left V 6 bases short and J 7 bases short, with 10 bases between. The CDR3 is 11 amino acids. CDR3 residues: CSVSGLNTIYF. CDR3 sequence (DNA): TGCAGCGTCTCAGGGTTGAACACCATATATTTT.

The chain couples TRBV15 to TRBJ1-5; D not resolved. The CDR3 extends over 13 amino acids. Germline lookup yields CDR1 LNHNV and CDR2 YYDKDF (reference sequence). The V and J ends lost 0 bases and 7 bases respectively, with 7 bases between them. The CDR3 loop reads CATSRDLVQPQHF. CDR3 coding DNA: TGTGCCACCAGCAGAGATCTAGTACAGCCCCAGCATTTT.

V usage is TRBV21-1 and J usage is TRBJ2-6; TRBD1 is the table's D call and was not checked against the DNA. TRBV21-1 is a known pseudogene. The CDR3 has 21 amino acids. The CDR3 region is CASSTESRDRENRSGANVLTF. The CDR3 DNA sequence: TGTGCCAGCAGCACCGAGTCCCGGGACAGGGAAAACCGCTCTGGGGCCAACGTCCTGACTTTC.

The V and J genes are TRBV10-3 and TRBJ1-4; D may be TRBD1 (5 bases). Germline V gene data show CDR1 as ENHRY and CDR2 as SYGVKD. The CDR3 sequence is 13 residues long. The V end lost 7 bases, the J end lost 4 bases, and 10 bases lay between the germline ends. For the CDR3, the DNA is TGTGCCATCACCAGGGAGCTTAATGAAAAACTGTTTTTT. Protein product: CAITRELNEKLFF.

The chain recombines TRBV12-3 or TRBV12-4 with TRBJ1-1; D is unclear. The CDR3 runs to 12 residues. Deletions cut 5 bases from V and 3 bases from J, with 7 bases between. For the CDR3, the DNA is TGTGCCAGCAGTCGGGCTTACACTGAAGCTTTCTTT. This gives the protein CASSRAYTEAFF.

The rearrangement uses TRBV30 and TRBJ2-5; D is uncertain. V dropped 0 bases and J dropped 5 bases, with 10 bases sitting between them. Germline CDR1 and CDR2: GTSNPN and SVGIG (reference sequence). The CDR3 is 13 residues long. CDR3 DNA sequence: TGTGCCTGGAGTGTACATCGGGCGGAGACCCAGTACTTC. Translated: CAWSVHRAETQYF.

The rearrangement uses TRBV7-2 and TRBJ2-1; 7 bases map to TRBD1. This CDR3 is built from 15 residues. V lost 10 bases to trimming and J lost 4 bases; unmatched junction nucleotides: 13. In germline, CDR1 is SGHTA, CDR2 FQGNSA. DNA for the CDR3: TGTGCCACCTCCTCCGGGACAGCTAGTTACAATGAGCAGTTCTTC. This gives the protein CATSSGTASYNEQFF.

The rearrangement links TRBV28 to TRBJ1-1; the D is unclear. CDR3 length: 12 amino acids. V was clipped by 4 bases and J by 11 bases, with 14 bases between them. Germline loops: CDR1 MDHEN, CDR2 SYDVKM. The CDR3 DNA reads TGTGCCAGCAGTTCCTCTGCCCTTCAGGCTTTCTTT. It is translated as CASSSSALQAFF.

The chain joins TRBV4-2 to TRBJ2-2; D call uncertain. Trimming left V 1 base short and J 3 bases short, with 12 bases between. The CDR3 extends over 16 amino acids. The V gene's germline CDR1 is LGHNA and CDR2 YNFKEQ. In nucleotides, the CDR3 is TGTGCCAGCAGCCAAGGAGTATCCCTCGACACCGGGGAGCTGTTTTTT. This gives the protein CASSQGVSLDTGELFF.

The chain employs TRBV4-3 and TRBJ2-1, with 7 bases identical to TRBD1. J lost 6 bases, V lost 4 bases, and 3 bases had no gene match. From germline, CDR1 is LGHNA and CDR2 YSLEER. The CDR3 is made up of 13 amino acids. CDR3 DNA: TGCGCCAGCAGCCGGGACAGAGCCAATGAGCAGTTCTTC. Amino acids: CASSRDRANEQFF.

The chain is built from TRBV12-3 or TRBV12-4 and TRBJ1-1; D is possibly TRBD1 (5 bases). The CDR3 consists of 14 residues. V was cut by 5 bases and J by 7 bases, with 17 bases left in between. CDR3 sequence (DNA): TGTGCCAGCAGTCCCCAGGGCGGGGCTGGTGAAGCTTTCTTT. It translates to CASSPQGGAGEAFF.

The chain employs TRBV20-1 and TRBJ2-1; a weak D match, TRBD2 (5 bases). CDR3 length equals 16 residues. With 1 base removed from V and 1 base from J, the gap between germline ends came to 14 bases. Per germline, CDR1 DFQATT and CDR2 SNEGSKA (reference sequence). CDR3 protein: CSARATSGRSYNEQFF. In DNA form, the CDR3 reads TGCAGTGCTAGAGCGACCAGCGGAAGATCCTACAATGAGCAGTTCTTC.

The count of this clonotype is one. The chain recombines TRBV5-1 with TRBJ1-4; tentatively, D is TRBD1 (6 bases). V dropped 4 bases and J dropped 8 bases, with 15 bases sitting between them. The CDR3 is 14 residues long. Germline CDR1 is SGHRS and CDR2 is YFSETQ. The CDR3 reads CASSGGGAEEKLFF. The CDR3 DNA sequence: TGCGCCAGCAGCGGTGGGGGGGCGGAAGAAAAACTGTTTTTT.

The chain uses TRBV25-1 and TRBJ1-6; weak D call: TRBD1 (6 bases). This CDR3 is 15 amino acids long. Per germline, CDR1 MGHDK and CDR2 SYGVNS. The ends were cut back, 6 bases at V and 1 base at J, with 10 bases in the middle. The CDR3 spells CASSEQGSYNSPLHF. CDR3 bases: TGTGCCAGCAGCGAGCAGGGGTCCTATAATTCACCCCTCCACTTT.

V usage is TRBV5-6 and J usage is TRBJ1-4; D ambiguous. V lost 6 bases and J lost 10, with 4 bases in between. This CDR3 has 9 amino acids. Per germline, CDR1 SGHDT and CDR2 YYEEEE. Written as DNA, the CDR3 is TGTGCCAGCAAGGGAAAACTGTTTTTT. Its translation is CASKGKLFF.

V usage is TRBV3-1 and J usage is TRBJ1-1; D gene unclear. Trimming took off 3 bases at V and 3 bases at J, with 11 bases between the two ends. The germline V gene has CDR1 LGHDT and CDR2 YNNKEL (reference sequence). This CDR3 region has 14 residues. As DNA, the CDR3 is TGTGCCAGCAGCCAGGCGGGCACGGACACTGAAGCTTTCTTT. It encodes CASSQAGTDTEAFF.

This chain connects TRBV19 to TRBJ2-7, with 7 bases that match TRBD2. Trimming removed 2 bases from V and 0 bases from J; junction bases left unmatched: 4. This CDR3 region has 15 residues. CDR1 is LNHDA, CDR2 SQIVND, per germline (reference sequence). CDR3 protein: CASSISAGDSYEQYF. The CDR3 DNA reads TGTGCCAGTAGTATATCGGCGGGGGACTCCTACGAGCAGTACTTC.

The rearrangement links TRBV2 to TRBJ1-1; no reliable D call. CDR3 size: 14 residues. The germline gives CDR1 SNHLY, CDR2 FYNNEI. The V and J ends lost 3 bases and 3 bases respectively, with 11 bases between them. CDR3 nucleotides: TGTGCCAGCAGTGATATCAGCGCCTACACTGAAGCTTTCTTT. Amino acid sequence: CASSDISAYTEAFF.

J is TRBJ2-7 and V is TRBV9, with TRBD2 matching over 7 bases. The junction had 7 bases not matched to a gene; V was cut back by 4 bases and J by 0 bases. This CDR3 contains 15 residues. The germline CDR1 and CDR2 sequences are SGDLS and YYNGEE. This CDR3 reads CASSFRGGSSYEQYF. In DNA form, the CDR3 reads TGTGCCAGCAGCTTTCGCGGGGGAAGCTCCTACGAGCAGTACTTC. The whole variable domain, remainder taken from reference TRBV9 and TRBJ2-7, is DSGVTQTPKHLITATGQRVTLRCSPRSGDLSVYWYQQSLDQGLQFLIQYYNGEERAKGNILERFSAQQFPDLHSELNLSSLELGDSALYFCASSFRGGSSYEQYFGPGTRLTVT.